This T cell receptor (beta chain) was captured by sequencing in a study of cytomegalovirus exposure and HLA in healthy donors. PCR employed 60 Vbeta and 13 Jbeta primers. The assay was immunoSEQ multiplex PCR, and TCRdb's table has in-frame clones only and misses some. The sample contains over 100,000 clones, approximately 70% of which appear only once. As for this clone: Its specificity is not known.

The CDR3 runs to 14 residues. Deletions cut 5 bases from V and 2 bases from J, with 12 bases between. CDR1 and CDR2 from the germline V gene are LNHDA and SQIVND (reference sequence). Whole-study findings and limits: Rare sequences made up most TCRs, while some public TCRs were found in many donors. A cluster of highly shared sequence variants was likely a sequencing artifact. Analyses of presence/absence relied on an assumption of roughly uniform sequencing depth across donors.

This chain uses TRBV19 with TRBJ1-1; tentatively, D is TRBD1 (6 bases). Sequenced input: PBMCs. This receptor was obtained from a man younger than 40 in good health and CMV-seropositive. The CDR3 DNA reads as TGTGCCAGTAGTGTTCAGGGGCTAAACACTGAAGCTTTCTTT. This gives the protein CASSVQGLNTEAFF.